This is a list of T cell receptor beta chains from one sample in a study of blood T cell repertoires in COVID-19. Some clones are missing from TCRdb's copy, which holds only in-frame ones; the method was immunoSEQ multiplex PCR. The profile covers about 390,000 clones, with over 75% appearing a single time and under 3% taken by the ten largest. The sequenced sample was peripheral blood. These TCRs come from an older woman with COVID-19, enrolled during active disease. Each CDR3 is given with its conserved first and last residue. Each record gives: CDR3 DNA, CDR3 protein, D gene, J gene, clone size, V gene. A D gene is named only where the DNA matches it firmly. For some rows the clone size is stated as once, few or many, or as a class when expanded; others skip it.

DNA: TGTGCCAGCAGTTACATGGGGGGGGCCACTGAAGCTTTCTTT
CDR3: CASSYMGGATEAFF
D: -
J: TRBJ1-1
size: once
V: TRBV6-6

DNA: TGTGCCAGCTCCCATAGCAATCAGCCCCAGCATTTT
CDR3: CASSHSNQPQHF
D: -
J: TRBJ1-5
size: -
V: TRBV18

DNA: TGTGCCAGCTGTTATCAGTACCAAGAGACCCAGTACTTC
CDR3: CASCYQYQETQYF
D: -
J: TRBJ2-5
size: -
V: TRBV12-3/TRBV12-4

DNA: TGTGCCAGCAGCCGCGACAGGGGGCATCAGCCCCAGCATTTT
CDR3: CASSRDRGHQPQHF
D: TRBD1
J: TRBJ1-5
size: once
V: TRBV6-5

DNA: TGTGCCTGGAGTCTCGGGGTCTCCTATGGCTACACCTTC
CDR3: CAWSLGVSYGYTF
D: -
J: TRBJ1-2
size: once
V: TRBV30

DNA: TGTGCCAGCAAACGGAGTTTCACCTACGAGCAGTACTTC
CDR3: CASKRSFTYEQYF
D: -
J: TRBJ2-7
size: -
V: TRBV5-8

DNA: TGTGCCACCAGCAGACCAGGGGTGGGAAACACCATATATTTT
CDR3: CATSRPGVGNTIYF
D: -
J: TRBJ1-3
size: -
V: TRBV15

DNA: TGTGCCAGCAGCTCGCAATACCAACAGGGTCGAAGGACTGAAGCTTTCTTT
CDR3: CASSSQYQQGRRTEAFF
D: -
J: TRBJ1-1
size: -
V: TRBV3-1/TRBV3-2

DNA: TGCGCCAGCAGCTTGGTAGGGGCGGGGAGCTCTGGGGCCAACGTCCTGACTTTC
CDR3: CASSLVGAGSSGANVLTF
D: -
J: TRBJ2-6
size: once
V: TRBV5-1

DNA: TGTGCCAGCAGTTTTACACCCGTAAGGGGGCTGGATCAGCCCCAGCATTTT
CDR3: CASSFTPVRGLDQPQHF
D: TRBD1
J: TRBJ1-5
size: few
V: TRBV27

DNA: TGTGCCAGCAGTCCTGACAGGGGGAGCATTAGTTTCTATGGCTACACCTTC
CDR3: CASSPDRGSISFYGYTF
D: TRBD1
J: TRBJ1-2
size: -
V: TRBV28

DNA: TGTGCCAGCAGCTTGTCGGGGGTGGCGAGGGAGACCCAGTACTTC
CDR3: CASSLSGVARETQYF
D: -
J: TRBJ2-5
size: -
V: TRBV5-4

DNA: TGTGCCAGCAGTGGAGTACCCTACGAGCAGTACTTC
CDR3: CASSGVPYEQYF
D: -
J: TRBJ2-7
size: -
V: TRBV2

DNA: TGTGCCAGCAGTGCCGGGACAGAAAGGATCGGCTATGGCTACACCTTC
CDR3: CASSAGTERIGYGYTF
D: TRBD1
J: TRBJ1-2
size: -
V: TRBV6-1

DNA: TGTGCCAGCAGTGCTTTACAGGGGGGCACTGAAGCTTTCTTT
CDR3: CASSALQGGTEAFF
D: TRBD1
J: TRBJ1-1
size: -
V: TRBV2

DNA: TGTGCCAGCAAACCGGGAGGCAATCAGCCCCAGCATTTT
CDR3: CASKPGGNQPQHF
D: -
J: TRBJ1-5
size: -
V: TRBV6-6

DNA: TGTGCCAGCAGGCCCGGACAGCCCGCAAGGAATGAGCAGTTCTTC
CDR3: CASRPGQPARNEQFF
D: -
J: TRBJ2-1
size: -
V: TRBV6-6

DNA: TGCGCCAGCAGCCGTTTTATGCCGGGGGACACAGATACGCAGTATTTT
CDR3: CASSRFMPGDTDTQYF
D: -
J: TRBJ2-3
size: -
V: TRBV5-1

DNA: TGTGCCAGCAGTGAAGCAATGGGCCGCGGGGCGGTCACCGGGGAGCTGTTTTTT
CDR3: CASSEAMGRGAVTGELFF
D: -
J: TRBJ2-2
size: -
V: TRBV6-1

DNA: TGTGCCAGCAGCACGACCGAGGGGAACACTGAAGCTTTCTTT
CDR3: CASSTTEGNTEAFF
D: -
J: TRBJ1-1
size: -
V: TRBV11-2

DNA: TGTGCCAGCAGCAAACGGGGTTCCTACGAGCAGTACTTC
CDR3: CASSKRGSYEQYF
D: -
J: TRBJ2-7
size: -
V: TRBV3-1/TRBV3-2

DNA: TGTGCCAGCAGTTTCTTCCGGGACAGCTACGAGCAGTACTTC
CDR3: CASSFFRDSYEQYF
D: TRBD1
J: TRBJ2-7
size: -
V: TRBV27

DNA: TGTGCCAGCAGCCCCGGCGCTGGGGGCGGCAATCAGCCCCAGCATTTT
CDR3: CASSPGAGGGNQPQHF
D: -
J: TRBJ1-5
size: few
V: TRBV5-6

DNA: TGTGCCAGCAGTTGGGACAGCTCAACTAATGAAAAACTGTTTTTT
CDR3: CASSWDSSTNEKLFF
D: TRBD1
J: TRBJ1-4
size: -
V: TRBV27

DNA: TGCGCCAGCAGCCCTGATCCGGGGACAGGAGGTAATTCACCCCTCCACTTT
CDR3: CASSPDPGTGGNSPLHF
D: TRBD1
J: TRBJ1-6
size: -
V: TRBV4-1

DNA: TGTGCCAGCAGCTTAGAGGGGGGGCACTTACTGGGCTACACCTTC
CDR3: CASSLEGGHLLGYTF
D: -
J: TRBJ1-2
size: once
V: TRBV7-2

DNA: TGTGCCTGGACCTCCTGGGGCGTGGACGAGCAGTACTTC
CDR3: CAWTSWGVDEQYF
D: -
J: TRBJ2-7
size: -
V: TRBV30

DNA: TGTGCCAGCAGTTTACTCCTGGGACAGGGCGCAACTAATGAAAAACTGTTTTTT
CDR3: CASSLLLGQGATNEKLFF
D: TRBD1
J: TRBJ1-4
size: -
V: TRBV28

DNA: TGTGCCAGCAGTTCCAGGGAGGACTATGGCTACACCTTC
CDR3: CASSSREDYGYTF
D: -
J: TRBJ1-2
size: once
V: TRBV12-3/TRBV12-4

DNA: TGTGCCAGTAGTATCGGACACTTGAACACTGAAGCTTTCTTT
CDR3: CASSIGHLNTEAFF
D: -
J: TRBJ1-1
size: -
V: TRBV19

DNA: TGTGCCAGCAGCACTCAATCTCCGGGGGTGACCGGCTACACCTTC
CDR3: CASSTQSPGVTGYTF
D: -
J: TRBJ1-2
size: once
V: TRBV6-5

DNA: TGTGCCAGCAAAACAGGATACGAGCAGTACTTC
CDR3: CASKTGYEQYF
D: -
J: TRBJ2-7
size: -
V: TRBV2

DNA: TGTGCCAGCAGCCCCGGACAGGGGCCCAATCAGCCCCAGCATTTT
CDR3: CASSPGQGPNQPQHF
D: TRBD1
J: TRBJ1-5
size: once
V: TRBV7-9

DNA: TGCGCCAGCAGCTCGCGACTAGCGGGGGGATACACCGGGGAGCTGTTTTTT
CDR3: CASSSRLAGGYTGELFF
D: TRBD2
J: TRBJ2-2
size: -
V: TRBV5-1

DNA: TGTGCCAGCAGTTCCCGACAGGGGGCCACTGAAGCTTTCTTT
CDR3: CASSSRQGATEAFF
D: TRBD1
J: TRBJ1-1
size: -
V: TRBV6-5

DNA: TGTGCCACCAGCAGAGAACCCGGGGTAAACGAGCAGTACTTC
CDR3: CATSREPGVNEQYF
D: -
J: TRBJ2-7
size: -
V: TRBV15

DNA: TGCGCCAGCAGTCCCGAGGGCTGGGGTCTGGGCACTGAAGCTTTCTTT
CDR3: CASSPEGWGLGTEAFF
D: -
J: TRBJ1-1
size: once
V: TRBV5-1